A single sample gave rise to the 10 T cell receptor beta chains below, sequenced in a study of OX40 agonist ivuxolimab in advanced cancers. Only in-frame clones appear in the TCRdb table, and some are missing; sequencing was by immunoSEQ multiplex PCR. The table shows some 66,000 clones, with approximately 80% occurring only once. This specimen consisted of CD4+ or CD8+ T cells sorted from blood, obtained in a trial of the OX40 agonist ivuxolimab. All receptors come from an adult with an advanced solid tumor such as melanoma, head and neck, liver or kidney cancer.

The rearrangement links TRBV28 to TRBJ2-5; 8 positions match TRBD1. Per the germline V gene, CDR1 is MDHEN and CDR2 is SYDVKM. V dropped 4 bases and J dropped 4; count of bases not matched to a gene: 5. This CDR3 contains 14 residues. The chain's CDR3 is CASSSQGGGETQYF. The CDR3 bases are TGTGCCAGCAGTTCACAGGGGGGCGGAGAGACCCAGTACTTC. Based on the CDR3 plus reference TRBV28 and TRBJ2-5, the full variable domain is DVKVTQSSRYLVKRTGEKVFLECVQDMDHENMFWYRQDPGLGLRLIYFSYDVKMKEKGDIPEGYSVSREKKERFSLILESASTNQTSMYLCASSSQGGGETQYFGPGTRLLVL.

This clone showed up just once. V is TRBV27 and J is TRBJ2-5, with 10 bases aligning to TRBD2. The CDR3 runs 15 residues. Germline trimming cut 5 bases from V and 3 bases from J; bases unmatched to any gene: 6. Per germline, CDR1 MNHEY and CDR2 SMNVEV (reference sequence). CDR3 in DNA: TGTGCCAGCAGTGATTGGACTAGCGGCGAAGAGACCCAGTACTTC. Translation gives CASSDWTSGEETQYF.

The sample holds a few counts of this clone. J is TRBJ1-6 and V is TRBV5-1; no definite D call. The CDR3 sequence is 13 residues long. With 1 base removed from V and 9 bases from J, the gap between germline ends came to 8 bases. The germline V gene encodes CDR1 SGHRS and CDR2 YFSETQ. This CDR3 is CASSLSFSSPLHF. CDR3 coding DNA: TGCGCCAGCAGCTTGTCTTTTAGTTCACCCCTCCACTTT.

This chain uses TRBV28 with TRBJ2-3; D could derive from TRBD1 or TRBD2 (5 bases each). The germline gives CDR1 MDHEN, CDR2 SYDVKM. The CDR3 is 16 residues long. Trimming left V 4 bases short and J 2 bases short, with 16 bases between. This CDR3 is CASSSSIRDLTDTQYF. In DNA, the CDR3 is TGTGCCAGCAGTTCCTCGATCAGGGACCTCACAGATACGCAGTATTTT.

The rearrangement uses TRBV4-1 and TRBJ2-3, with D possibly matching TRBD1 (5 bases). The CDR3 extends over 15 amino acids. CDR1 MGHRA and CDR2 YSYEKL come from the germline V gene. V was clipped by 0 bases and J by 3 bases, with 10 bases between them. As DNA, the CDR3 is TGCGCCAGCAGCCAAGAAGTCAGGGTAACAGATACGCAGTATTTT. Its translation: CASSQEVRVTDTQYF.

The chain has TRBV7-6 and TRBJ2-3; 16 bases fit TRBD2. V lost 2 bases, J lost 2 bases, and 7 bases stayed unmatched. Germline V lookup: CDR1 SGHVS, CDR2 FNYEAQ. The CDR3 is 19 amino acids. The CDR3 bases are TGTGCCAGCAGCTTAAGGGGACTAGCGGGGGGGATGGCCACAGATACGCAGTATTTT. Its translation: CASSLRGLAGGMATDTQYF.

This clone was counted only a few times. V usage is TRBV30 and J usage is TRBJ1-5; 7 bases map to TRBD1. From germline, CDR1 is GTSNPN and CDR2 SVGIG (reference sequence). V gave up 0 bases and J gave up 2 bases; unmatched junction bases: 4. This CDR3 contains 15 residues. DNA for the CDR3: TGTGCCTGGAGTGTAGGGACAGTAGGCAATCAGCCCCAGCATTTT. Translated: CAWSVGTVGNQPQHF. Full variable domain (rest looked up from reference TRBV30 and TRBJ1-5): SQTIHQWPATLVQPVGSPLSLECTVEGTSNPNLYWYRQAAGRGLQLLFYSVGIGQISSEVPQNLSASRPQDRQFILSSKKLLLSDSGFYLCAWSVGTVGNQPQHFGDGTRLSIL.

This chain links TRBV4-1 with TRBJ2-1; 12 bases are a match to TRBD2. The length of the CDR3 is 17 residues. J gave up 2 bases and V 4 bases, and 6 bases lay outside the gene matches. Per the germline V gene, CDR1 is MGHRA and CDR2 is YSYEKL. The CDR3 reads CASSRILAGGPYNEQFF. The CDR3 nucleotides are TGCGCCAGCAGCCGAATACTAGCGGGGGGCCCCTACAATGAGCAGTTCTTC.

This chain links TRBV11-2 with TRBJ2-5; TRBD1 matches at 7 bases. Germline CDR1 reads SGHAT; CDR2 reads FQNNGV. Trimming at V came to 3 bases and at J to 0 bases, leaving 7 bases not matched to a gene. This CDR3 region has 16 residues. The DNA of the CDR3 is TGTGCCAGCAGCTTCGGACAGGCGACGTACCAAGAGACCCAGTACTTC. It codes for CASSFGQATYQETQYF.

V and J are TRBV2 and TRBJ1-1; D might be TRBD1 (5 bases). Germline V gives CDR1 SNHLY, CDR2 FYNNEI. The CDR3 extends over 13 amino acids. Deletions cut 6 bases from V and 3 bases from J, with 11 bases between. The CDR3 DNA sequence: TGTGCCAGCAGCGGGGGGGGGTACACTGAAGCTTTCTTT. It translates to CASSGGGYTEAFF.